Listed here is a single T cell receptor beta chain. These data originate in a study of blood T cell repertoires in COVID-19. Whole-study context: The United States, Italy and Spain provided the acute and convalescent COVID-19 samples. In each case, the material was cDNA or gDNA derived from T cells, B-cell-depleted T cells, or PBMCs.

Profiled with immunoSEQ multiplex PCR; TCRdb holds only in-frame clones, not every one. In the table there are over 250,000 clones, approximately 85% of which are singletons. Trimming cost V 3 bases and J 8 bases, with 13 bases left between them. The CDR3 extends over 14 amino acids. The germline gives CDR1 MNHEY, CDR2 SMNVEV (reference sequence). The chain couples TRBV27 to TRBJ2-2, with a possible D match to TRBD2 (6 bases). The sequence was collected from a man aged 45-60 years with active or convalescent COVID-19. Sample: peripheral blood. CDR3 sequence: CASSLGLSYGELFF. CDR3 DNA: TGTGCCAGCAGTTTGGGACTTTCCTATGGGGAGCTGTTTTTT.